The clone carrying this TCR beta chain has ten or more counts. This sample is part of a study of early T cells in non-severe SARS-CoV-2 infection. A single record per CDR3 protein comes from TCRdb applying MiXCR to the 5' RACE reads. The table has about 61,000 distinct CDR3 sequences, about a tenth seen once. From germline, CDR1 is SEHNR and CDR2 FQNEAQ (reference sequence). The V end lost 3 bases, the J end lost 5 bases, and 14 bases lay between the germline ends. The CDR3 is 15 amino acids. The specimen sequenced was whole blood. This TCR was recovered from an adult who was a healthcare worker with PCR-confirmed SARS-CoV-2 infection or an uninfected control (not recorded which). The gene calls are TRBV7-9 and TRBJ2-4; TRBD1 is a possible D gene (5 bases). The CDR3 sequence is CASSLLGDSQNIQYF. CDR3 DNA: TGTGCCAGCAGCTTGTTAGGGGATTCTCAAAACATTCAGTACTTC.